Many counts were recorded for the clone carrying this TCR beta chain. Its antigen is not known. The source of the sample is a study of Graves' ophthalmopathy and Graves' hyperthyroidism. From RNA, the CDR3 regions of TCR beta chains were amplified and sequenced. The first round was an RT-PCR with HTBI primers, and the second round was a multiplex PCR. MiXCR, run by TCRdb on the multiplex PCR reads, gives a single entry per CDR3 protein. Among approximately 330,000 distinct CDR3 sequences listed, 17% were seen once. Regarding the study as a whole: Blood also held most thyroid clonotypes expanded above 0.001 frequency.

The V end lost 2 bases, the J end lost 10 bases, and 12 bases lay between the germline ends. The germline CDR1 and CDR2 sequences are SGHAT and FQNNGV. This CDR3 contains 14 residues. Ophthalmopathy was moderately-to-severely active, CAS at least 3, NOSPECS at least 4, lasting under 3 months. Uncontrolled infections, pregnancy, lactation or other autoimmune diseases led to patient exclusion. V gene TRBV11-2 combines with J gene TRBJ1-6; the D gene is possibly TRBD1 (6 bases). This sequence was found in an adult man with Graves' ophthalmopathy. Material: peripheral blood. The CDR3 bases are TGTGCCAGCAGCTTATCGCAGGGGAGCTCACCCCTCCACTTT. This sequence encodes CASSLSQGSSPLHF.